A single sample gave rise to the 15 T cell receptor beta chains below, sequenced in a study of shared clonotypes between healthy human individuals. Naive CD8 cells lacked CD45RO and underwent positive selection for CCR7, leaving out terminally differentiated effector memory CD45RA+ cells. Repertoires were generated with immunoSEQ multiplex PCR, while TCRdb's copy carries only in-frame clones and drops some. The sample includes around 2.1 million clones, more than 85% of them seen just once. Material for sequencing was naive CD8+ T cells from PBMCs. The receptors derive from a man aged 18 to 29 in good health. Some clones in this sample may be carry-over from other donors' samples.

Note on this clone: This same CDR3 is encoded by further DNA sequences in the sample. This sequence joins TRBV19 and TRBJ2-3; D perhaps matches TRBD1 (6 bases). Germline V CDR1 and CDR2: LNHDA, SQIVND (reference sequence). The CDR3 totals 12 residues. Trimming took off 7 bases at V and 5 bases at J, with 10 bases between the two ends. The CDR3 coding sequence is TGTGCCAGTACCACAGGGCTAGATACGCAGTATTTT. Translated: CASTTGLDTQYF.

The rearrangement joins TRBV11-2 to TRBJ2-5, with a weak D call TRBD2 (5 bases). Trimming left V 5 bases short and J 3 bases short, with 22 bases between. The germline V gene has CDR1 SGHAT and CDR2 FQNNGV. The CDR3 is 17 residues long. Written as DNA, the CDR3 is TGTGCCAGCAGCCCCTTGTGGAAACAGAAGGGAGAAGAGACCCAGTACTTC. This translates into CASSPLWKQKGEETQYF.

V gene TRBV28 combines with J gene TRBJ2-7; TRBD1 matches 8 bases. V gave up 8 bases and J gave up 3 bases; unmatched junction bases: 12. Germline CDR1 and CDR2: MDHEN and SYDVKM. The length of the CDR3 is 15 residues. This chain's CDR3 is CASGGVWDRRYEQYF. The CDR3 DNA follows: TGTGCCAGCGGAGGGGTGTGGGACAGGCGCTACGAGCAGTACTTC.

This chain joins TRBV6-4 and TRBJ2-3, with 10 bases lining up with TRBD1. The CDR3 spans 15 residues. J lost 2 bases, V lost 6 bases, and 5 bases had no gene match. Germline-derived CDR1 and CDR2 are MRHNA and SNTAGT. DNA for the CDR3: TGTGCCAGCAGGGCAGGACAGGGGGACACAGATACGCAGTATTTT. Translation gives CASRAGQGDTDTQYF.

The chain recombines TRBV5-8 with TRBJ2-5; the D is unclear. The V gene's germline CDR1 is SGHTS and CDR2 YDEGEE. Trimming pared 4 bases from V and 5 bases from J, leaving 15 bases between. The CDR3 totals 14 residues. The CDR3 protein is CASSLVYGSETQYF. The CDR3 DNA sequence: TGTGCCAGCAGCCTGGTGTATGGGTCCGAGACCCAGTACTTC.

J is TRBJ2-1 and V is TRBV27; 10 bases fit TRBD2. Germline V gene data show CDR1 as MNHEY and CDR2 as SMNVEV (reference sequence). The trim removed 2 bases at V and 8 bases at J, leaving 6 bases unmatched. The CDR3 consists of 15 residues. The CDR3: CASSLTLAGVDEQFF. As DNA, the CDR3 is TGTGCCAGCAGTTTAACCCTAGCGGGAGTAGATGAGCAGTTCTTC.

The chain recombines TRBV19 with TRBJ2-1; TRBD2 aligns across 9 bases. V shed 2 bases and J 2 bases; nucleotides not matched to a gene: 7. This CDR3 is 17 amino acids long. From germline, CDR1 is LNHDA and CDR2 SQIVND (reference sequence). The DNA for the CDR3 is TGTGCCAGTAGTATAATAGGCGGGAGGGCCCCCTACAATGAGCAGTTCTTC. It codes for CASSIIGGRAPYNEQFF.

The J gene is TRBJ2-1, the V gene TRBV27; the D gene is possibly TRBD2 (6 bases). The CDR3 contains 16 residues. Trimming shortened V by 6 bases and J by 6 bases, and 21 bases separated the two germline ends. Germline V gene data show CDR1 as MNHEY and CDR2 as SMNVEV (reference sequence). The chain's CDR3 is CASRKYLEGESNEQFF. The CDR3 DNA sequence: TGTGCCAGCAGGAAATATTTGGAGGGAGAGTCCAATGAGCAGTTCTTC.

The V call is TRBV30, the J call TRBJ1-2, with 7 positions matching TRBD1. CDR1 GTSNPN and CDR2 SVGIG come from the germline V gene (reference sequence). The CDR3 has 15 residues. Losses at the gene ends were 0 bases for V and 4 bases for J; bases not matched to a gene: 8. The CDR3 bases are TGTGCCTGGAGTGTATGGGGACAGACTATCTATGGCTACACCTTC. Its protein product is CAWSVWGQTIYGYTF. The full variable domain, in which reference TRBV30 and TRBJ1-2 provide the parts outside the CDR3, is SQTIHQWPATLVQPVGSPLSLECTVEGTSNPNLYWYRQAAGRGLQLLFYSVGIGQISSEVPQNLSASRPQDRQFILSSKKLLLSDSGFYLCAWSVWGQTIYGYTFGSGTRLTVV.

V and J are TRBV27 and TRBJ2-3; D is perhaps TRBD1 (8 bases). This CDR3 region has 15 residues. Trimming pared 6 bases from V and 4 bases from J, leaving 17 bases between. Looked up from germline, CDR1 is MNHEY and CDR2 is SMNVEV (reference sequence). The CDR3 reads CASSLTGGGPDTQYF. DNA of the CDR3: TGTGCCAGCAGCCTAACAGGGGGAGGGCCAGATACGCAGTATTTT.

The J gene is TRBJ2-1, the V gene TRBV5-6; D unresolved. The CDR3 length is 15 residues. Trimming took off 5 bases at V and 4 bases at J, with 16 bases between the two ends. Germline V gene lookup returns CDR1 SGHDT and CDR2 YYEEEE. CDR3: CASSPGGLTYNEQFF. CDR3 nucleotide sequence: TGTGCCAGCAGTCCTGGTGGGCTCACATACAATGAGCAGTTCTTC.

This chain connects TRBV27 to TRBJ1-4; the match to TRBD1 covers 7 bases. Trimming cost V 7 bases and J 3 bases; bases outside gene matches: 5. CDR1 and CDR2 from the germline V gene are MNHEY and SMNVEV (reference sequence). This CDR3 region has 14 residues. CDR3 coding DNA: TGTGCCAGCACGCCCACAGGGGCTAATGAAAAACTGTTTTTT. It encodes CASTPTGANEKLFF.

This chain joins TRBV10-3 and TRBJ2-2, with 12 positions matching TRBD2. Trimming at V came to 0 bases and at J to 4 bases, leaving 6 bases not matched to a gene. Germline V gene lookup returns CDR1 ENHRY and CDR2 SYGVKD. The length of the CDR3 is 18 residues. CDR3 residues: CAISESTSGRGTTGELFF. The CDR3 nucleotides are TGTGCCATCAGTGAGTCGACTAGCGGGAGAGGTACCACCGGGGAGCTGTTTTTT.

The rearrangement uses TRBV25-1 and TRBJ2-2; D remains unclear. Germline values: CDR1 MGHDK, CDR2 SYGVNS. Deletions cut 5 bases from V and 3 bases from J, with 10 bases between. The CDR3 spans 14 residues. CDR3 sequence: CASSPSDYTGELFF. In DNA, the CDR3 is TGTGCCAGCAGTCCCTCTGACTACACCGGGGAGCTGTTTTTT.

The V gene is TRBV6-1, the J gene TRBJ2-3; TRBD2 matches 10 bases. There are 16 residues in the CDR3. Germline trimming cut 3 bases from V and 2 bases from J; bases unmatched to any gene: 5. Germline CDR1 is MNHNS and CDR2 is SASEGT. DNA for the CDR3: TGTGCCAGCAGTGATTGGCTAGCGGGAGACACAGATACGCAGTATTTT. Encoded protein: CASSDWLAGDTDTQYF.